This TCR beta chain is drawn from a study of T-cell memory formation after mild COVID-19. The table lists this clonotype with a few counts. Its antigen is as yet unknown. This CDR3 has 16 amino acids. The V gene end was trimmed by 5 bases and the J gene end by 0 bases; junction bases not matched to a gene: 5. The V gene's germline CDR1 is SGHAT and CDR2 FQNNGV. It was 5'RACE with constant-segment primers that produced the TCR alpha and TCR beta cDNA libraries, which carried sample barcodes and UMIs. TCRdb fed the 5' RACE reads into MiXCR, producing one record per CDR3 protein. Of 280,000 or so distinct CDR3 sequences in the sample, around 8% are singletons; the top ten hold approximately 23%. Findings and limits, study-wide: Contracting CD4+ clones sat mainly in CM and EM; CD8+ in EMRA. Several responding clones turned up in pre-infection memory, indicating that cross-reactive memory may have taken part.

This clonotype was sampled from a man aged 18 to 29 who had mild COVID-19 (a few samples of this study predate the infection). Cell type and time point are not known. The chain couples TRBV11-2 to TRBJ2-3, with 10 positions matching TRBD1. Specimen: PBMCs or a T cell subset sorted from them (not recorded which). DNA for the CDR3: TGTGCCAGCAGCAGAAGACAGGGGGCTAGCACAGATACGCAGTATTTT. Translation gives CASSRRQGASTDTQYF.